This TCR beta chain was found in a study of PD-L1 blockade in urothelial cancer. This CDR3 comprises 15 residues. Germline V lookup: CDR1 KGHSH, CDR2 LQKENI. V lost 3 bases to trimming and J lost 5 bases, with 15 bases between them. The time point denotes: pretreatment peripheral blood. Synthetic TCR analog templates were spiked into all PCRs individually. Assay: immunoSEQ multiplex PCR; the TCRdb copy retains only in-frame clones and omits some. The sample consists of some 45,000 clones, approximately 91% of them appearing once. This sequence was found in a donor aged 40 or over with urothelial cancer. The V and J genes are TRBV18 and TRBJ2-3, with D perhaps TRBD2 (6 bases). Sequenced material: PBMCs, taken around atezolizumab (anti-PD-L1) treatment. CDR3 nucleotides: TGTGCCAGCTCACCCCTGGAGGGAGCGGGAGATACGCAGTATTTT. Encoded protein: CASSPLEGAGDTQYF.